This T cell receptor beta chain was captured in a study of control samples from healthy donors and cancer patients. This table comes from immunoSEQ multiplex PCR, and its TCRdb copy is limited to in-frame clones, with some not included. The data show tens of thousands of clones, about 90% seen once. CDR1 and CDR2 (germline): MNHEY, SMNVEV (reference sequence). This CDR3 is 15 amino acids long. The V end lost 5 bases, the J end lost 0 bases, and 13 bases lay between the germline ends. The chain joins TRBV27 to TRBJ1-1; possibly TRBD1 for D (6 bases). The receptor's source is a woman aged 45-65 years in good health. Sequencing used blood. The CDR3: CASSRTVPMNTEAFF. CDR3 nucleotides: TGTGCCAGCAGTCGGACAGTTCCCATGAACACTGAAGCTTTCTTT.